These 6 T cell receptor beta chains came from one sample sequenced in a study of T cell responses to AZD1222 COVID-19 vaccine (dated by TCRdb to the early 2020s). The time point label of this sample denotes: baseline before first vaccination. The protocol used for the library was the immunoSEQ multiplex PCR assay. TCRdb carries this immuneACCESS record with in-frame sequences only. Its versions omit some clonotypes, under half of them owing to an unresolved V gene in the studies checked, with the rest unexplained. Across this sample there are roughly 150,000 clones, with approximately 90% seen only once. Of the sample, approximately 2.3% falls within the top ten clones. This specimen was peripheral blood, taken on day 0 of AZD1222 vaccination. Receptor source: an adult in good health.

The gene calls are TRBV12-3 or TRBV12-4 and TRBJ2-7, with 9 bases fitting TRBD2. J lost 2 bases, V lost 9 bases, and 5 bases had no gene match. This CDR3 contains 13 residues. CDR3: CASSGSYTYEQYF. The CDR3 nucleotides are TGTGCCAGTAGCGGGAGTTACACCTACGAGCAGTACTTC.

A word on this clone: Other nucleotide sequences in the sample specify the same CDR3. This sequence joins TRBV7-2 and TRBJ1-6; D not resolved. Per germline, CDR1 SGHTA and CDR2 FQGNSA. The CDR3 extends over 14 amino acids. V lost 5 bases, J lost 4 bases, and 9 bases lay in between. The CDR3 nucleotides read TGTGCCAGCAGCCTAGGAGGTTATAATTCACCCCTCCACTTT. This encodes CASSLGGYNSPLHF.

The J gene is TRBJ2-7, the V gene TRBV19; D gene uncertain. The CDR3 is 14 amino acids. The germline gives CDR1 LNHDA, CDR2 SQIVND (reference sequence). The V end was cut by 6 bases, the J end by 6 bases, with 18 bases between. CDR3 coding DNA: TGTGCCAGTAGCATAAGGTGGCAGGCGGCCGAGCAGTACTTC. It translates to CASSIRWQAAEQYF.

This chain connects TRBV7-2 to TRBJ2-3, with TRBD2 matching over 7 bases. In germline, CDR1 is SGHTA, CDR2 FQGNSA. This CDR3 is 16 amino acids long. Germline trimming cut 5 bases from V and 0 bases from J; bases unmatched to any gene: 8. In DNA, the CDR3 is TGTGCCAGCAGCAAACCCGGGAGGATTAGCACAGATACGCAGTATTTT. The encoded protein is CASSKPGRISTDTQYF.

As concerns this clone: In the same sample, other DNA sequences code for this CDR3. The chain has TRBV9 and TRBJ1-1; unclear D gene. Germline V lookup: CDR1 SGDLS, CDR2 YYNGEE. The V gene lost 2 bases and the J gene lost 0 bases, with 5 bases spanning the gap. The CDR3 has 13 amino acids. The CDR3 region has the DNA TGTGCCAGCAGCGTGCGGCTGAACACTGAAGCTTTCTTT. This encodes CASSVRLNTEAFF.

V gene TRBV28 combines with J gene TRBJ2-7; 7 bases are shared with TRBD1. After removal of 6 bases from V and 9 bases from J, the junction contained 11 bases not matched to a gene. The germline gives CDR1 MDHEN, CDR2 SYDVKM. The CDR3 runs 13 residues. The CDR3 spells CASRGTDSWGQYF. DNA for the CDR3: TGTGCCAGCAGGGGGACAGACTCCTGGGGGCAGTACTTC. Filled out from reference TRBV28 and TRBJ2-7, the complete variable domain reads DVKVTQSSRYLVKRTGEKVFLECVQDMDHENMFWYRQDPGLGLRLIYFSYDVKMKEKGDIPEGYSVSREKKERFSLILESASTNQTSMYLCASRGTDSWGQYFGPGTRLTVT.